This entry concerns a single T cell receptor (beta chain). The target antigen is unknown. This sample is drawn from a study of neurological immune-mediated disorders. Study-wide results and limits: CDR3 amino acid sequences found in expanded clones were never shared across subjects, suggesting private repertoires in all groups. Healthy controls had more TCR clonal expansion than multiple sclerosis, which showed the least, whereas HTLV-1-associated myelopathy showed the most.

Germline lookup yields CDR1 MNHEY and CDR2 SVGEGT. Trimming took 7 bases from V and 4 from J, leaving 15 bases between them. CDR3 length: 14 residues. Source material was 2 million unsorted PBMCs, stored at -80 °C in RNAlater. From the 5' RACE reads, TCRdb called clonotypes with MiXCR, one entry per CDR3 protein. The data hold 18,000 or so distinct CDR3 sequences, with around a quarter observed a single time. The rearrangement joins TRBV6-2 or TRBV6-3 to TRBJ2-3, with D perhaps matching TRBD2 (6 bases). Sequenced sample: PBMCs. This clonotype originated in a man in his fifties with HTLV-1-associated myelopathy (HAM/TSP). The CDR3 nucleotides read TGTGCCAGCAACGACCCTACGGGGGCAGATACGCAGTATTTT. It is translated as CASNDPTGADTQYF.